This record covers a single TCR beta chain. Its target is unknown. The table came from immunoSEQ multiplex PCR; TCRdb's copy has only in-frame clones and leaves some out. Among about 1.1 million clones listed, about 80% were seen once. The data belong to a study of shared clonotypes between healthy human individuals. In the study overall: Per donor, CD8 memory used one plate, CD8 naive used two, CD4 memory used three and CD4 naive used three.

This CDR3 has 17 residues. Germline CDR1 and CDR2: SGHTA and FQGTGA. The V and J ends lost 2 bases and 4 bases respectively, with 18 bases between them. Study conclusions and caveats: It was the non-shared clonotypes that had lower generation probabilities than clonotypes shared by all four donors.

Every donor was a Caucasian adult from Nashville, Tennessee. Sequencing was done on a sample of memory CD4+ T cells from PBMCs. Subset in this sample: CD45RA-negative fraction. The receptor's source is a man aged 18-30 years in good health. Some clones in this sample may be carry-over from other donors' samples. The chain couples TRBV7-3 to TRBJ1-5; D unclear. CDR3 residues: CASSLFGPRTGNQPQHF. CDR3 nucleotides: TGTGCCAGCAGCTTATTCGGCCCGCGGACGGGAAATCAGCCCCAGCATTTT.